The 20 T cell receptor beta chains given below trace back to one sample, sequenced in a study of CD8+ T cells in alopecia areata. Treatment noted: oral pan-JAK inhibitor, 5-10 mg twice daily. From alopecia areata patients, lesional scalp punch biopsies and peripheral blood were collected. RNA extraction and reverse transcription yielded cDNA as sequencing template. Sequenced by immunoSEQ multiplex PCR; TCRdb stores in-frame clones only, minus some. The data hold under 4,000 clones, with roughly 70% observed a single time. Material: skin, obtained at week 24, from a patient treated with tofacitinib. These receptors came from a human donor with alopecia areata.

This clone was picked up a small number of times. The chain links TRBV2 to TRBJ1-5, with D possibly matching TRBD1 (5 bases). The germline CDR1 and CDR2 sequences are SNHLY and FYNNEI. The CDR3 runs 13 residues. Between the trimmed V and J ends, which lost 5 bases and 4 bases, there was a span of 9 bases. The CDR3 here is CASSSDTNQPQHF. As DNA, the CDR3 is TGTGCCAGCAGTTCGGACACGAATCAGCCCCAGCATTTT.

This clone was observed a few times. V is TRBV19 and J is TRBJ2-7; 7 bases fit TRBD1. Germline-derived CDR1 and CDR2 are LNHDA and SQIVND (reference sequence). There are 14 residues in the CDR3. The trim removed 4 bases at V and 2 bases at J, leaving 5 bases unmatched. CDR3 residues: CASSKGALPYEQYF. CDR3 coding DNA: TGTGCCAGTAGTAAGGGGGCTCTACCCTACGAGCAGTACTTC.

V gene TRBV29-1 combines with J gene TRBJ1-1; possibly TRBD1 for D (5 bases). This CDR3 spans 13 amino acids. Germline V gives CDR1 SQVTM, CDR2 ANQGSEA. Trimming shortened V by 4 bases and J by 0 bases, and 9 bases separated the two germline ends. The CDR3 sequence is CSVVGRVNTEAFF. In DNA form, the CDR3 reads TGCAGCGTTGTGGGCAGGGTGAACACTGAAGCTTTCTTT.

In its sample, this clone was seen a few times. This chain connects TRBV19 to TRBJ1-1; the D is unclear. The germline V gene encodes CDR1 LNHDA and CDR2 SQIVND (reference sequence). V was cut by 1 base and J by 1 base, with 7 bases left in between. This CDR3 has 14 amino acids. In nucleotides, the CDR3 is TGTGCCAGTAGTATAGTGCAGACGAACACTGAAGCTTTCTTT. The encoded protein is CASSIVQTNTEAFF.

J is TRBJ1-4 and V is TRBV7-2; 8 bases are shared with TRBD1. Germline V CDR1 and CDR2: SGHTA, FQGNSA. The V segment lost 1 base and the J segment 1 base; nucleotides outside the gene matches: 2. The CDR3 runs to 16 residues. CDR3 region: CASSLGGQGTNEKLFF. CDR3 nucleotide sequence: TGTGCCAGCAGCTTAGGCGGACAGGGAACTAATGAAAAACTGTTTTTT.

The V gene is TRBV10-1, the J gene TRBJ2-1; 9 positions agree with TRBD2. This CDR3 has 20 amino acids. The J segment lost 0 bases and the V segment lost 3 bases, leaving 15 bases of the junction unmatched. Germline V lookup: CDR1 WNHNN, CDR2 SYGVQD (reference sequence). The CDR3 region has the DNA TGCGCCAGCAGTGATTCGTATGCTAGCGGGAAAACGAACTCCTACAATGAGCAGTTCTTC. Amino acid sequence: CASSDSYASGKTNSYNEQFF.

This clone has only a few counts. This chain connects TRBV29-1 to TRBJ1-4, with unresolved D. The CDR3 contains 12 residues. Deletions cut 6 bases from V and 5 bases from J, with 10 bases between. Germline V gene lookup returns CDR1 SQVTM and CDR2 ANQGSEA. The CDR3 here is CSVDRNNEKLFF. CDR3 bases: TGCAGCGTCGACCGAAACAATGAAAAACTGTTTTTT.

The V and J genes are TRBV29-1 and TRBJ2-7, with TRBD2 matching over 14 bases. The germline V gene has CDR1 SQVTM and CDR2 ANQGSEA. Unmatched junction bases numbered 4, after V lost 3 bases and J lost 0 bases. The CDR3 has 16 residues. The CDR3 DNA reads TGCAGCGTTGATGGGACTAGCGGGGGTAACTCCTACGAGCAGTACTTC. Translation gives CSVDGTSGGNSYEQYF.

This clone came up a few times. The V gene is TRBV2, the J gene TRBJ2-7; D not certain. CDR3 length: 12 amino acids. Germline V gene data show CDR1 as SNHLY and CDR2 as FYNNEI. The ends were cut back, 6 bases at V and 2 bases at J, with 8 bases in the middle. CDR3: CASSQVPYEQYF. The DNA for the CDR3 is TGTGCCAGCAGCCAAGTACCCTACGAGCAGTACTTC.

The chain employs TRBV10-1 and TRBJ1-2; 7 bases map to TRBD1. This CDR3 is built from 12 residues. J lost 13 bases, V lost 0 bases, and 5 bases had no gene match. Germline CDR1 and CDR2: WNHNN and SYGVQD (reference sequence). CDR3 amino acids: CASSESQGTLTF. Here the CDR3 DNA reads TGCGCCAGCAGTGAGTCACAGGGGACCCTCACCTTC.

The V call is TRBV6-1, the J call TRBJ1-2, with D hard to call. This CDR3 is built from 14 residues. Trimming removed 1 base from V and 3 bases from J, with 9 bases in between. Looked up from germline, CDR1 is MNHNS and CDR2 is SASEGT. The CDR3 spells CASSEDGRDYGYTF. The CDR3 coding sequence is TGTGCCAGCAGTGAAGACGGCAGAGACTATGGCTACACCTTC.

This clone has only a few counts. V usage is TRBV5-5 and J usage is TRBJ2-7, with D uncertain. The CDR3 consists of 17 residues. Trimming cost V 1 base and J 6 bases, with 23 bases left between them. Per the germline V gene, CDR1 is SGHKS and CDR2 is YYEKEE (reference sequence). In DNA, the CDR3 is TGTGCCAGCAGCTTGCTTCCCTCCCAAGTTTTTTACTCCGAGCAGTACTTC. Encoded protein: CASSLLPSQVFYSEQYF. Full variable domain (outside the CDR3, taken from reference TRBV5-5 and TRBJ2-7): DAGVTQSPTHLIKTRGQQVTLRCSPISGHKSVSWYQQVLGQGPQFIFQYYEKEERGRGNFPDRFSARQFPNYSSELNVNALLLGDSALYLCASSLLPSQVFYSEQYFGPGTRLTVT.

This clone has a single count. The CDR3 DNA reads TGCGCCAGCAGCCTCCTAGCGGGATCGGGCACAGATACGCAGTATTTT. This sequence encodes CASSLLAGSGTDTQYF. This rearrangement joins TRBV4-3 to TRBJ2-3; 9 nucleotides agree with TRBD2. Trimming took 4 bases from V and 1 from J; bases not matched to a gene: 6. This CDR3 region has 16 residues. Germline loops: CDR1 LGHNA, CDR2 YSLEER.

This chain connects TRBV19 to TRBJ1-2; tentatively, D is TRBD1 (5 bases). Trimming left V 1 base short and J 4 bases short, with 10 bases between. The CDR3 has 14 amino acids. The germline gives CDR1 LNHDA, CDR2 SQIVND (reference sequence). This chain's CDR3 is CASSIVPGIYGYTF. For the CDR3, the DNA is TGTGCCAGTAGTATAGTTCCAGGGATCTATGGCTACACCTTC.

V usage is TRBV5-5 and J usage is TRBJ1-1; D remains unclear. Germline assignment: CDR1 SGHKS and CDR2 YYEKEE (reference sequence). Trimming removed 1 base at V and 1 base at J, with 8 bases between. The CDR3 is made up of 14 amino acids. The CDR3 loop is CASSLRLTNTEAFF. For the CDR3, the DNA is TGTGCCAGCAGCTTGAGACTGACGAACACTGAAGCTTTCTTT.

The gene calls are TRBV5-6 and TRBJ2-2; D might be TRBD2 (6 bases). This CDR3 has 16 residues. Per the germline V gene, CDR1 is SGHDT and CDR2 is YYEEEE. V dropped 0 bases and J dropped 7 bases, with 16 bases sitting between them. In nucleotides, the CDR3 is TGTGCCAGCAGCTTGGCCGGGGGTGGCGGTCGCGGGGAGCTGTTTTTT. Translating gives CASSLAGGGGRGELFF.

This chain connects TRBV6-5 to TRBJ1-2; 11 bases agree with TRBD1. Germline CDR1 is MNHEY and CDR2 is SVGAGI. V shed 6 bases, J shed 9 bases, and the junction held 9 bases outside the gene matches. The CDR3 length is 14 residues. CDR3 nucleotides: TGTGCCAGCAGGAGCGGACAGGGGGCGAGGAGCTACACCTTC. It translates to CASRSGQGARSYTF.

J is TRBJ1-3 and V is TRBV18, with TRBD1 identical over 7 bases. This CDR3 is 17 amino acids long. The V and J ends lost 0 bases and 0 bases, in that order; junction bases with no gene match: 5. In germline, CDR1 is KGHSH, CDR2 LQKENI. CDR3 protein: CASSPPRQGHSGNTIYF. CDR3 DNA: TGTGCCAGCTCACCACCAAGACAGGGCCACTCTGGAAACACCATATATTTT.

Only one count was recorded for this clone. CDR3 amino acids: CASSLRRAVDQPQHF. Written as DNA, the CDR3 is TGTGCCAGCAGCCTAAGACGGGCGGTCGATCAGCCCCAGCATTTT. The J gene is TRBJ1-5, the V gene TRBV7-8; the D is unclear. This CDR3 is built from 15 residues. Germline loops: CDR1 SGHVS, CDR2 FQNEAQ. V was trimmed by 5 bases and J by 5 bases, leaving 16 bases between them. Complete variable domain (other parts from reference TRBV7-8 and TRBJ1-5): GAGVSQSPRYKVAKRGQDVALRCDPISGHVSLFWYQQALGQGPEFLTYFQNEAQLDKSGLPSDRFFAERPEGSVSTLKIQRTQQEDSAVYLCASSLRRAVDQPQHFGDGTRLSIL.

Only a few counts were recorded for this clone. The chain uses TRBV6-6 and TRBJ1-1, with D perhaps matching TRBD1 (6 bases). The CDR3 loop spans 13 amino acids. Between the trimmed V and J ends, which lost 6 bases and 4 bases, there was a span of 12 bases. CDR1 and CDR2 (germline): MNHNY, SVGAGI (reference sequence). In nucleotides, the CDR3 is TGTGCCAGCAGAAGGACAGAGAGCACTGAAGCTTTCTTT. Amino acid sequence: CASRRTESTEAFF.